This T cell receptor beta chain is from a study of neurological immune-mediated disorders. Study at large: Multiple sclerosis patients numbered roughly 35, of whom some 30 were relapsing-remitting and 3 secondary progressive.

V lost 6 bases and J 4 bases, leaving 19 bases between the germline ends. The germline CDR1 and CDR2 sequences are DFQATT and SNEGSKA (reference sequence). CDR3 length: 14 amino acids. The table lists this clonotype with many counts. As for the cDNA, it was generated by 5'RACE with 10-nucleotide random UMIs. A single run covered 15-18 subjects with over 180 million TCR-beta sequences. TCRdb analysed the 5' RACE reads with MiXCR anew, one entry per CDR3 protein. The table includes about 120,000 distinct CDR3 sequences, roughly 3.4% detected once. The specimen was PBMCs. J is TRBJ2-7 and V is TRBV20-1; a possible D gene is TRBD2 (6 bases). This TCR was recovered from a young woman with multiple sclerosis. CDR3 sequence: CSAWDSRTEYEQYF. CDR3 sequence (DNA): TGCAGTGCCTGGGACTCGCGGACGGAATACGAGCAGTACTTC.